The rows below give T cell receptor beta chains drawn from one sample of a study of blood T cells in healthy people across ages. TCRdb passed the 5' RACE reads through MiXCR, listing each CDR3 protein once. The data show about 730,000 distinct CDR3 sequences, around 46% seen once. Specimen: blood. The receptors originated from a woman aged 60-75 years in good health. Each CDR3 is given with its conserved first and last residue. The D gene is left open where the match is weak. Size is stated for part of the rows, as once, few or many counts, or as a class when the clone is expanded.

abundance: -; d_gene: -; v_gene: TRBV7-2; j_gene: TRBJ1-2; CDR3aa: CASSHAENYGYTF; CDR3nt: TGTGCCAGCAGCCACGCCGAAAACTATGGCTACACCTTC
abundance: few; d_gene: TRBD2; v_gene: TRBV3-1; j_gene: TRBJ2-1; CDR3aa: CASSVSSGSVREQFF; CDR3nt: TGTGCCAGCAGCGTTTCTAGCGGGAGCGTTAGGGAGCAGTTCTTC
abundance: -; d_gene: -; v_gene: TRBV5-1; j_gene: TRBJ1-1; CDR3aa: CASSLEGRGGTEAFF; CDR3nt: TGCGCCAGCAGCTTGGAGGGCAGGGGAGGAACTGAAGCTTTCTTT
abundance: -; d_gene: -; v_gene: TRBV7-2; j_gene: TRBJ2-1; CDR3aa: CASSLGSGFYNEQFF; CDR3nt: TGTGCCAGCAGCTTAGGATCGGGATTCTACAATGAGCAGTTCTTC
abundance: -; d_gene: -; v_gene: TRBV4-2; j_gene: TRBJ2-2; CDR3aa: CASSQDSWLDKVNTGELFF; CDR3nt: TGTGCCAGCAGCCAAGATTCGTGGTTAGACAAGGTGAACACCGGGGAGCTGTTTTTT
abundance: few; d_gene: TRBD1; v_gene: TRBV20-1; j_gene: TRBJ2-5; CDR3aa: CSARGDRKETQYF; CDR3nt: TGCAGTGCTAGAGGGGACAGAAAAGAGACCCAGTACTTC
abundance: -; d_gene: -; v_gene: TRBV6-5; j_gene: TRBJ2-4; CDR3aa: CASSRTLAKNIQYF; CDR3nt: TGTGCCAGCAGTCGGACCCTAGCCAAAAACATTCAGTACTTC
abundance: -; d_gene: -; v_gene: TRBV11-2; j_gene: TRBJ2-4; CDR3aa: CASSLGTILGDQYF; CDR3nt: TGTGCCAGCAGCTTAGGGACGATCCTGGGGGATCAGTACTTC
abundance: -; d_gene: TRBD1; v_gene: TRBV27; j_gene: TRBJ1-2; CDR3aa: CASRPGQGAWNYGYTF; CDR3nt: TGTGCCAGCCGCCCGGGACAGGGGGCGTGGAACTATGGCTACACCTTC
abundance: -; d_gene: TRBD2; v_gene: TRBV7-9; j_gene: TRBJ2-1; CDR3aa: CASSVAGQFF; CDR3nt: TGTGCCAGCAGTGTAGCGGGGCAGTTCTTC
abundance: -; d_gene: -; v_gene: TRBV24-1; j_gene: TRBJ2-1; CDR3aa: CATSDSLRLGEQFF; CDR3nt: TGTGCCACCAGTGACTCCCTTCGGTTAGGTGAGCAGTTCTTC
abundance: -; d_gene: -; v_gene: TRBV7-3; j_gene: TRBJ1-1; CDR3aa: CASSLEQGTEAFF; CDR3nt: TGTGCCAGCAGCTTAGAGCAGGGCACTGAAGCTTTCTTT
abundance: -; d_gene: TRBD1; v_gene: TRBV6-5; j_gene: TRBJ2-5; CDR3aa: CASSYQGAETQYF; CDR3nt: TGTGCCAGCAGTTACCAGGGGGCCGAGACCCAGTACTTC
abundance: -; d_gene: -; v_gene: TRBV18; j_gene: TRBJ1-1; CDR3aa: CASSPKSSSSNTEAFF; CDR3nt: TGTGCCAGCTCACCGAAGTCGTCGTCGTCGAACACTGAAGCTTTCTTT
abundance: once; d_gene: -; v_gene: TRBV5-1; j_gene: TRBJ2-3; CDR3aa: CASSLGQAVTDTQYF; CDR3nt: TGCGCCAGCAGCTTGGGACAGGCTGTCACAGATACGCAGTATTTT
abundance: few; d_gene: -; v_gene: TRBV18; j_gene: TRBJ1-1; CDR3aa: CASSPQTTVTLTEAFF; CDR3nt: TGTGCCAGCTCACCACAGACGACGGTAACGCTGACAGAAGCTTTCTTT
abundance: few; d_gene: TRBD1; v_gene: TRBV4-2; j_gene: TRBJ2-5; CDR3aa: CASSQLGTGETQYF; CDR3nt: TGTGCCAGCAGCCAATTAGGGACAGGGGAGACCCAGTACTTC
abundance: few; d_gene: -; v_gene: TRBV5-1; j_gene: TRBJ1-2; CDR3aa: CASSFPDGNYGYTF; CDR3nt: TGCGCCAGCAGCTTCCCGGACGGGAACTATGGCTACACCTTC
abundance: -; d_gene: TRBD1; v_gene: TRBV6-1; j_gene: TRBJ2-7; CDR3aa: CAIEGAGISYEQYF; CDR3nt: TGTGCCATCGAGGGGGCGGGCATATCCTACGAGCAGTACTTC
abundance: few; d_gene: -; v_gene: TRBV7-9; j_gene: TRBJ1-2; CDR3aa: CASSYTGDGNYGYTF; CDR3nt: TGTGCCAGCAGCTACACCGGAGACGGAAACTATGGCTACACCTTC
abundance: -; d_gene: -; v_gene: TRBV3-1; j_gene: TRBJ2-1; CDR3aa: CASSQEFQGHEQFF; CDR3nt: TGTGCCAGCAGCCAAGAGTTCCAGGGCCATGAGCAGTTCTTC
abundance: -; d_gene: -; v_gene: TRBV20-1; j_gene: TRBJ2-6; CDR3aa: CSARAGSSGANVLTF; CDR3nt: TGCAGTGCTAGAGCCGGCAGCTCTGGGGCCAACGTCCTGACTTTC
abundance: -; d_gene: -; v_gene: TRBV5-1; j_gene: TRBJ1-1; CDR3aa: CASSLSQHVEAFF; CDR3nt: TGCGCCAGCAGCTTGAGCCAGCATGTGGAAGCTTTCTTT
abundance: few; d_gene: TRBD2; v_gene: TRBV4-2; j_gene: TRBJ2-1; CDR3aa: CASSPSETSGSYNEQFF; CDR3nt: TGTGCCAGCAGTCCTTCTGAGACTAGCGGGTCCTACAATGAGCAGTTCTTC
abundance: -; d_gene: -; v_gene: TRBV6-2/TRBV6-3; j_gene: TRBJ2-1; CDR3aa: CASSYSTGTPRNEQFF; CDR3nt: TGTGCCAGCAGTTACTCGACCGGGACCCCCCGCAATGAGCAGTTCTTC
abundance: many; d_gene: -; v_gene: TRBV11-1; j_gene: TRBJ2-7; CDR3aa: CASSPRAYEQYF; CDR3nt: TGTGCCAGCAGCCCGCGGGCCTACGAGCAGTACTTC
abundance: -; d_gene: TRBD1; v_gene: TRBV3-1; j_gene: TRBJ2-7; CDR3aa: CASSSRTGVPYEQYF; CDR3nt: TGTGCCAGCAGCTCCAGGACAGGGGTTCCGTACGAGCAGTACTTC
abundance: -; d_gene: TRBD2; v_gene: TRBV5-1; j_gene: TRBJ2-5; CDR3aa: CASSSGLAGTNEQYF; CDR3nt: TGCGCCAGCAGCTCGGGACTAGCGGGAACTAATGAGCAGTACTTC
abundance: -; d_gene: TRBD2; v_gene: TRBV29-1; j_gene: TRBJ2-1; CDR3aa: CSAAGTSGRTQEQFF; CDR3nt: TGCAGCGCCGCCGGGACTAGCGGGAGGACGCAAGAGCAGTTCTTC
abundance: few; d_gene: -; v_gene: TRBV9; j_gene: TRBJ2-1; CDR3aa: CASNGRQGGGEQFF; CDR3nt: TGTGCCAGCAACGGGAGACAGGGCGGGGGTGAGCAGTTCTTC
abundance: -; d_gene: TRBD1; v_gene: TRBV5-1; j_gene: TRBJ2-7; CDR3aa: CASSLAIDRAPTYEQYF; CDR3nt: TGCGCCAGCAGCTTGGCCATAGACAGGGCCCCCACCTACGAGCAGTACTTC
abundance: few; d_gene: -; v_gene: TRBV5-1; j_gene: TRBJ2-5; CDR3aa: CASSLIRVGAETQYF; CDR3nt: TGCGCCAGCAGCTTGATCAGGGTAGGGGCAGAGACCCAGTACTTC
abundance: few; d_gene: -; v_gene: TRBV20-1; j_gene: TRBJ1-1; CDR3aa: CSARGVRALNTEAFF; CDR3nt: TGCAGTGCTAGGGGGGTCAGGGCACTGAACACTGAAGCTTTCTTT
abundance: few; d_gene: -; v_gene: TRBV10-1; j_gene: TRBJ2-1; CDR3aa: CASSDAGGQAGQFF; CDR3nt: TGCGCCAGCAGCGATGCCGGGGGCCAAGCGGGGCAGTTCTTC
abundance: -; d_gene: -; v_gene: TRBV6-2/TRBV6-3; j_gene: TRBJ2-7; CDR3aa: CASSWTVGDISYEQYF; CDR3nt: TGTGCCAGCAGTTGGACAGTTGGAGATATTTCCTACGAGCAGTACTTC
abundance: few; d_gene: -; v_gene: TRBV18; j_gene: TRBJ2-3; CDR3aa: CASSPSFPSTDTQYF; CDR3nt: TGTGCCAGCTCACCTTCGTTCCCTAGCACAGATACGCAGTATTTT
abundance: few; d_gene: -; v_gene: TRBV28; j_gene: TRBJ2-1; CDR3aa: CASSFRSWPRSYNEQFF; CDR3nt: TGTGCCAGCAGTTTTCGATCGTGGCCTCGATCCTACAATGAGCAGTTCTTC